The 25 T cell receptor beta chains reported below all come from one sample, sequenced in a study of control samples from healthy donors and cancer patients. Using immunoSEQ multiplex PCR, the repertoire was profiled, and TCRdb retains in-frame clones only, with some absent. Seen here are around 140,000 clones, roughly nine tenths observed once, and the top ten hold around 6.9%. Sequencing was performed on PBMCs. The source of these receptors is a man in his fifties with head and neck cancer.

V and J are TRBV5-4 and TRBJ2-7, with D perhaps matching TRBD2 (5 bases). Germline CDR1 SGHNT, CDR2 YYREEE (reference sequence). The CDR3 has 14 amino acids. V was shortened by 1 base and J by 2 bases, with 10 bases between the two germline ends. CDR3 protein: CASSLMEDPYEQYF. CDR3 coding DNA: TGTGCCAGCAGCTTGATGGAGGACCCCTACGAGCAGTACTTC.

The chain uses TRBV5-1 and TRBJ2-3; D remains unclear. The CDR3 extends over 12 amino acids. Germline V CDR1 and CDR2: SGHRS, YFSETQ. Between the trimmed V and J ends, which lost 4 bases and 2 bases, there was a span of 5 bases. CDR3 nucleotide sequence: TGCGCCAGCAGCCGCTACACAGATACGCAGTATTTT. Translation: CASSRYTDTQYF. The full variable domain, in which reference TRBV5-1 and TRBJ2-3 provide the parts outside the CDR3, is KAGVTQTPRYLIKTRGQQVTLSCSPISGHRSVSWYQQTPGQGLQFLFEYFSETQRNKGNFPGRFSGRQFSNSRSEMNVSTLELGDSALYLCASSRYTDTQYFGPGTRLTVL.

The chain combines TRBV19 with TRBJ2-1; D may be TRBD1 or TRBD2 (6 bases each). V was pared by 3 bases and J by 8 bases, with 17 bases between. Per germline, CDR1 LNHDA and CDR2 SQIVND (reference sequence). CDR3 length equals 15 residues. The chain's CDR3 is CASSMGGPPRYEQFF. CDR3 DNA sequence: TGTGCCAGTAGTATGGGGGGCCCTCCCAGGTATGAGCAGTTCTTC.

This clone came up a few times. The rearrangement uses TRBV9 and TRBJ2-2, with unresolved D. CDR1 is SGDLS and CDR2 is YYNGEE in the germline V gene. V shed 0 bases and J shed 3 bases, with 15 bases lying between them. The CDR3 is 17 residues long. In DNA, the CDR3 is TGTGCCAGCAGCGTAGTTGGTAAGAGGATAGACACCGGGGAGCTGTTTTTT. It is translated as CASSVVGKRIDTGELFF. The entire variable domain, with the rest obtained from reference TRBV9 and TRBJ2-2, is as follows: DSGVTQTPKHLITATGQRVTLRCSPRSGDLSVYWYQQSLDQGLQFLIQYYNGEERAKGNILERFSAQQFPDLHSELNLSSLELGDSALYFCASSVVGKRIDTGELFFGEGSRLTVL.

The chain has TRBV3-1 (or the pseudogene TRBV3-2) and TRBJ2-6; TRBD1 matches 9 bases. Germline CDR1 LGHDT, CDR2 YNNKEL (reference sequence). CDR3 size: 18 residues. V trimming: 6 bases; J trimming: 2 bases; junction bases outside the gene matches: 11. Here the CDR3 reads CASSLTTGGGAGANVLTF. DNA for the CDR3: TGTGCCAGCAGTCTTACGACAGGGGGGGGCGCTGGGGCCAACGTCCTGACTTTC.

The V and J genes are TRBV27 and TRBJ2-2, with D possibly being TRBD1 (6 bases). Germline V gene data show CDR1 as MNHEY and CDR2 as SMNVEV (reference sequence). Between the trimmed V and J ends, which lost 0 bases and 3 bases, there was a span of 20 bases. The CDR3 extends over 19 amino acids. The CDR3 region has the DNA TGTGCCAGCAGTTTATCCCCTCCCCCCCGGACAGAGTACACCGGGGAGCTGTTTTTT. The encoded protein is CASSLSPPPRTEYTGELFF.

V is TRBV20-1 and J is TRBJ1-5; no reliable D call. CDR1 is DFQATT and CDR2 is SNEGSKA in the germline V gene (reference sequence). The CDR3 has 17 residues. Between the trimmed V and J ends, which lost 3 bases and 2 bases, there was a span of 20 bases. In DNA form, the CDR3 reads TGCAGTGCTAGTCTGGTGAAGAATGTGAGGGGCAATCAGCCCCAGCATTTT. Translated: CSASLVKNVRGNQPQHF.

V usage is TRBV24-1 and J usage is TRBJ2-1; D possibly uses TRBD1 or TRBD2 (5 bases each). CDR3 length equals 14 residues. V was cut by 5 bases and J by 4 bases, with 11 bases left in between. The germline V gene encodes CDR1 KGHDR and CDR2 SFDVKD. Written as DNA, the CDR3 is TGTGCCACCAGTGGCCCGGGGCGGTACAATGAGCAGTTCTTC. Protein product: CATSGPGRYNEQFF.

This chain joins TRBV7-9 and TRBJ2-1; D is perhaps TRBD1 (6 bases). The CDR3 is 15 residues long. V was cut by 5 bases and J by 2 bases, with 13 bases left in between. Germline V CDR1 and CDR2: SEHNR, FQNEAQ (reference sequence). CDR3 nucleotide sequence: TGTGCCAGCAGCCGAGCACAGGGAACCTACAATGAGCAGTTCTTC. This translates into CASSRAQGTYNEQFF. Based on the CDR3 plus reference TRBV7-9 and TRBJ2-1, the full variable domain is DTGVSQNPRHKITKRGQNVTFRCDPISEHNRLYWYRQTLGQGPEFLTYFQNEAQLEKSRLLSDRFSAERPKGSFSTLEIQRTEQGDSAMYLCASSRAQGTYNEQFFGPGTRLTVL.

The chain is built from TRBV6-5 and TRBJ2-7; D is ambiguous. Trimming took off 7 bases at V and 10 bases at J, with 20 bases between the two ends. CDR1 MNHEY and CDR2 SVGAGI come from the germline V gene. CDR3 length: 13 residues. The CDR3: CASNSLGRRGQYF. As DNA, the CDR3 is TGTGCCAGCAATTCCCTAGGACGGCGTGGACAGTACTTC.

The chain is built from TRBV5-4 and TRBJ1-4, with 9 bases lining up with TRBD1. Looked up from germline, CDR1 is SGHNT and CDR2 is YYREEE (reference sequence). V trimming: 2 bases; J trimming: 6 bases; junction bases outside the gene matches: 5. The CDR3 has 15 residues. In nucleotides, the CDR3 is TGTGCCAGCAGCTTTAACAGGGGGCAGGATGAAAAACTGTTTTTT. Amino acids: CASSFNRGQDEKLFF.

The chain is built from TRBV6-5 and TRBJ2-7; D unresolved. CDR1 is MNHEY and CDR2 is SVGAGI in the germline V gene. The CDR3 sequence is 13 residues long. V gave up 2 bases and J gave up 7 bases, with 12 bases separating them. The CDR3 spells CASSYGPQVEQYF. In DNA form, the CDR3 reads TGTGCCAGCAGTTACGGTCCTCAAGTGGAGCAGTACTTC.

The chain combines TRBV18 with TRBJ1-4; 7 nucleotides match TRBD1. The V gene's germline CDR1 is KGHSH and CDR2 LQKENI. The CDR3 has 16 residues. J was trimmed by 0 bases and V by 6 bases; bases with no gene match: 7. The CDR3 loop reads CASSQGEAATNEKLFF. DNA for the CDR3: TGTGCCAGCTCGCAGGGGGAGGCGGCAACTAATGAAAAACTGTTTTTT.

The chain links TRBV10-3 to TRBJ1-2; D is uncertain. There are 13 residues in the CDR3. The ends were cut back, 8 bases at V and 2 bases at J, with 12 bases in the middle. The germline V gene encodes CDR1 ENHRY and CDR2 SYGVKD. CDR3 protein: CAIYADGNYGYTF. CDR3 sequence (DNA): TGTGCCATCTATGCGGACGGGAACTATGGCTACACCTTC.

DNA for the CDR3: TGTGCCAGCAGCTACGGGACAGGGTCCTACGAGCAGTACTTC. Its protein is CASSYGTGSYEQYF. The genes are TRBV11-2 and TRBJ2-7; 9 bases map to TRBD1. CDR1 is SGHAT and CDR2 is FQNNGV in the germline V gene. V dropped 4 bases and J dropped 1; count of bases not matched to a gene: 2. The CDR3 is made up of 14 amino acids.

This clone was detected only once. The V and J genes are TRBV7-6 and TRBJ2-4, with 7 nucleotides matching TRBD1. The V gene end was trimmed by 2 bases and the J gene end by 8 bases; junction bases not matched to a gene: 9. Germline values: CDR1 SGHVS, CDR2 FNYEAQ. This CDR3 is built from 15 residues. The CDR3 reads CASSLSMDRKDIQYF. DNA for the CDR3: TGTGCCAGCAGCTTATCAATGGACAGGAAGGACATTCAGTACTTC.

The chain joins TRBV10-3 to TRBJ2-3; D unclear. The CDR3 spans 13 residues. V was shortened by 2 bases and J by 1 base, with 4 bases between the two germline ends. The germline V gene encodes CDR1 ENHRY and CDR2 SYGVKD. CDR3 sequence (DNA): TGTGCCATCAGTGAGGCGGGCACAGATACGCAGTATTTT. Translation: CAISEAGTDTQYF.

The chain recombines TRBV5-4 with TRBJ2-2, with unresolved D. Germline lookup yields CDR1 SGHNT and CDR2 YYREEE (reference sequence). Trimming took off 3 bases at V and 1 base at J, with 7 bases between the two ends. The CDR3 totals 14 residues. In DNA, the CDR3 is TGTGCCAGCAGCTACGACCAGAACACCGGGGAGCTGTTTTTT. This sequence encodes CASSYDQNTGELFF. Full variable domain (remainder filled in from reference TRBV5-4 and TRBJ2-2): ETGVTQSPTHLIKTRGQQVTLRCSSQSGHNTVSWYQQALGQGPQFIFQYYREEENGRGNFPPRFSGLQFPNYSSELNVNALELDDSALYLCASSYDQNTGELFFGEGSRLTVL.

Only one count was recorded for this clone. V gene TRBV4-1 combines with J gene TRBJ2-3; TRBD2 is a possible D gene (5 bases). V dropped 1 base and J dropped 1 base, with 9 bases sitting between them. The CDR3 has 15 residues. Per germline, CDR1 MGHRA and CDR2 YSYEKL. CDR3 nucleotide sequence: TGCGCCAGCAGCCAAGGAGGGTGGGGCACAGATACGCAGTATTTT. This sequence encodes CASSQGGWGTDTQYF.

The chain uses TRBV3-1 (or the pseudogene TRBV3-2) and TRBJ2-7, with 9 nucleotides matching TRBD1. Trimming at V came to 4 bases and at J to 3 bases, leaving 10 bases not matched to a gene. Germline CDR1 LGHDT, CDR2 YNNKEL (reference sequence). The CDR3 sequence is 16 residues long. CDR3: CASSPPSGTGLYEQYF. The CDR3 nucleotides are TGTGCCAGCAGCCCACCCTCTGGGACAGGGCTCTACGAGCAGTACTTC.

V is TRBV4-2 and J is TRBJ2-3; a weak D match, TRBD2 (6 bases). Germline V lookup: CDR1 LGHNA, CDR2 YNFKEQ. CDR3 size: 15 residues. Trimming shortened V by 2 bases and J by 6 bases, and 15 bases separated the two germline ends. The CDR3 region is CASSQIVQGGDTQYF. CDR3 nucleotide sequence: TGTGCCAGCAGCCAAATCGTCCAGGGAGGTGATACGCAGTATTTT.

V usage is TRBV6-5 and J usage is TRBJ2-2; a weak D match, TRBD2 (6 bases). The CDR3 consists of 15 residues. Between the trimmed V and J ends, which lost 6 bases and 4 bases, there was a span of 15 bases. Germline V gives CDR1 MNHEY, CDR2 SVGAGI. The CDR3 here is CASRSPGEFTGELFF. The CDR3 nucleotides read TGTGCCAGCAGATCACCGGGAGAATTCACCGGGGAGCTGTTTTTT.

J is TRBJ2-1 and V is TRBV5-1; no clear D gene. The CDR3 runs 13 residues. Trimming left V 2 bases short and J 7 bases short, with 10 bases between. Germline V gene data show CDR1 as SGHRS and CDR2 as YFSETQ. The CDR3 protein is CASSLGRTNEQFF. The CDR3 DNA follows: TGCGCCAGCAGCTTAGGTAGAACGAATGAGCAGTTCTTC.

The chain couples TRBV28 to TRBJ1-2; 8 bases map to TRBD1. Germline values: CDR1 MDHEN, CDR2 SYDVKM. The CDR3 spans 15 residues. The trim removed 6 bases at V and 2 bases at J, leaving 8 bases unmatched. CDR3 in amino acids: CASRKTGALNYGYTF. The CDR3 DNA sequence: TGTGCCAGCAGGAAGACAGGGGCTCTAAACTATGGCTACACCTTC.

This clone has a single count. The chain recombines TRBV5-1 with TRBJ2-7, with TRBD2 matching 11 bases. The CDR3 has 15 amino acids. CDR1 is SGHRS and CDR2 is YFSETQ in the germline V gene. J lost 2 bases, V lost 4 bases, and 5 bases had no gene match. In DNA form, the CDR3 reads TGCGCCAGCAGCCCCGGGACTAGCGGTACCTACGAGCAGTACTTC. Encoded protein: CASSPGTSGTYEQYF.